Listed here are 21 T cell receptor beta chains from one sample, sequenced in a study of CXCR4 blockade with PD-1 therapy in pancreatic cancer. The repertoire was sequenced with immunoSEQ multiplex PCR; TCRdb's copy has only in-frame clones and lacks some. The sample consists of about 17,000 clones, approximately 72% of them appearing once. Sequenced: tumor tissue. These receptors came from a human donor with pancreatic ductal adenocarcinoma.

The chain couples TRBV28 to TRBJ1-5, with TRBD1 as a possible D gene (6 bases). The germline V gene encodes CDR1 MDHEN and CDR2 SYDVKM. The CDR3 totals 15 residues. Trimming cost V 2 bases and J 0 bases, with 8 bases left between them. This chain's CDR3 is CASSLGQNSNQPQHF. The CDR3 DNA reads as TGTGCCAGCAGTTTAGGACAGAATAGCAATCAGCCCCAGCATTTT.

The chain recombines TRBV23-1 with TRBJ2-1, with D maybe TRBD1 (6 bases). TRBV23-1 is noted as an ORF with a role that remains uncertain. Trimming pared 3 bases from V and 3 bases from J, leaving 15 bases between. This CDR3 is 16 amino acids long. This chain's CDR3 is CASSHTDRSHYNEQFF. CDR3 nucleotides: TGCGCCAGCAGTCATACCGACAGGAGCCACTACAATGAGCAGTTCTTC.

The chain joins TRBV30 to TRBJ2-7; D not certain. The length of the CDR3 is 14 residues. Between the trimmed V and J ends, which lost 2 bases and 0 bases, there was a span of 11 bases. Germline V gene data show CDR1 as GTSNPN and CDR2 as SVGIG (reference sequence). The CDR3, as DNA: TGTGCCTGGAGTCGGACGGTGAGCTCCTACGAGCAGTACTTC. It codes for CAWSRTVSSYEQYF.

The J gene is TRBJ2-7, the V gene TRBV25-1; D possibly matches TRBD1 or TRBD2 (5 bases each). CDR3 length: 14 amino acids. Germline CDR1 and CDR2: MGHDK and SYGVNS. Trimming cost V 1 base and J 6 bases, with 13 bases left between them. The CDR3 DNA sequence: TGTGCCAGCAGTGAATCGGGGACCGTACGCGAGCAGTACTTC. This sequence encodes CASSESGTVREQYF.

The chain employs TRBV15 and TRBJ1-1; TRBD1 aligns across 7 bases. The CDR3 is made up of 14 amino acids. The junction had 6 bases not matched to a gene; V was cut back by 8 bases and J by 0 bases. The germline CDR1 and CDR2 sequences are LNHNV and YYDKDF (reference sequence). For the CDR3, the DNA is TGTGCCACCGGGGACAGACCCTTGAACACTGAAGCTTTCTTT. Translating gives CATGDRPLNTEAFF.

The rearrangement joins TRBV30 to TRBJ2-3, with D tentatively TRBD2 (6 bases). V lost 7 bases and J 3 bases, leaving 17 bases between the germline ends. Looked up from germline, CDR1 is GTSNPN and CDR2 is SVGIG (reference sequence). This CDR3 comprises 14 residues. The CDR3 here is CASHPGSRTDTQYF. CDR3 nucleotide sequence: TGTGCCTCCCATCCCGGGAGCAGAACAGATACGCAGTATTTT.

This clone was observed once. The V and J genes are TRBV9 and TRBJ2-1; TRBD2 matches 7 bases. This CDR3 contains 16 residues. The germline V gene has CDR1 SGDLS and CDR2 YYNGEE. V was clipped by 3 bases and J by 6 bases; unmatched bases: 12. This CDR3 is CASSDRLAGTLNEQFF. As DNA, the CDR3 is TGTGCCAGCAGCGACCGACTAGCAGGAACGCTCAATGAGCAGTTCTTC. The complete variable domain, with remaining parts taken from reference TRBV9 and TRBJ2-1, reads DSGVTQTPKHLITATGQRVTLRCSPRSGDLSVYWYQQSLDQGLQFLIQYYNGEERAKGNILERFSAQQFPDLHSELNLSSLELGDSALYFCASSDRLAGTLNEQFFGPGTRLTVL.

The chain is built from TRBV7-6 and TRBJ2-7; D is possibly TRBD1 (5 bases). Deletions cut 3 bases from V and 6 bases from J, with 15 bases between. The CDR3 is made up of 14 amino acids. Germline CDR1 and CDR2: SGHVS and FNYEAQ. The CDR3 spells CASSLGQGRGEQYF. CDR3 nucleotide sequence: TGTGCCAGCAGCTTGGGGCAGGGAAGGGGCGAGCAGTACTTC. The full variable domain, in which reference TRBV7-6 and TRBJ2-7 provide the parts outside the CDR3, is GAGVSQSPRYKVTKRGQDVALRCDPISGHVSLYWYRQALGQGPEFLTYFNYEAQQDKSGLPNDRFSAERPEGSISTLTIQRTEQRDSAMYRCASSLGQGRGEQYFGPGTRLTVT.

J is TRBJ2-7 and V is TRBV18, with D hard to call. The V end was cut by 3 bases, the J end by 0 bases, with 3 bases between. CDR1 KGHSH and CDR2 LQKENI come from the germline V gene. CDR3 size: 12 residues. CDR3 coding DNA: TGTGCCAGCTCACCGGTCTCCTACGAGCAGTACTTC. This gives the protein CASSPVSYEQYF.

The J gene is TRBJ1-6, the V gene TRBV10-1, with a possible D match to TRBD1 (5 bases). Trimming removed 6 bases at V and 0 bases at J, with 12 bases between. Germline V gene lookup returns CDR1 WNHNN and CDR2 SYGVQD (reference sequence). This CDR3 is 16 amino acids long. This CDR3 reads CASRFYRSSYNSPLHF. DNA for the CDR3: TGCGCCAGCAGATTTTACAGGAGCTCCTATAATTCACCCCTCCACTTT.

The genes are TRBV19 and TRBJ1-5; 10 nucleotides match TRBD1. The germline V gene has CDR1 LNHDA and CDR2 SQIVND (reference sequence). This CDR3 is 16 amino acids long. With V trimmed by 7 bases and J by 5 bases, 11 bases remained unmatched. The CDR3 DNA is TGTGCCAGTACCAAAACCGGGACAGGGGTGTATCAGCCCCAGCATTTT. Amino acid sequence: CASTKTGTGVYQPQHF. The complete variable domain, with remaining parts taken from reference TRBV19 and TRBJ1-5, reads DGGITQSPKYLFRKEGQNVTLSCEQNLNHDAMYWYRQDPGQGLRLIYYSQIVNDFQKGDIAEGYSVSREKKESFPLTVTSAQKNPTAFYLCASTKTGTGVYQPQHFGDGTRLSIL.

A single count supports this clone. The rearrangement links TRBV18 to TRBJ1-6; D gene ambiguous. From germline, CDR1 is KGHSH and CDR2 LQKENI. CDR3 size: 13 residues. V was clipped by 0 bases and J by 11 bases, with 8 bases between them. The CDR3 DNA sequence: TGTGCCAGCTCACCACCTCAAGGGCCACCCCTCCACTTT. The encoded protein is CASSPPQGPPLHF.

The chain combines TRBV18 with TRBJ2-1; 7 bases fit TRBD2. CDR3 length equals 16 residues. Germline CDR1 reads KGHSH; CDR2 reads LQKENI. The V segment lost 1 base and the J segment 3 bases; nucleotides outside the gene matches: 6. The DNA for the CDR3 is TGTGCCAGCTCACCACAGGGAGGGGTGCTCTACAATGAGCAGTTCTTC. Protein product: CASSPQGGVLYNEQFF.

V and J are TRBV18 and TRBJ2-3, with 12 bases matching TRBD2. CDR1 is KGHSH and CDR2 is LQKENI in the germline V gene. The CDR3 is 18 residues long. V dropped 2 bases and J dropped 4; count of bases not matched to a gene: 10. The CDR3, as DNA: TGTGCCAGCTCACCAACCGAGACTAGCGGGAGTTCTGCAGATACGCAGTATTTT. Its translation: CASSPTETSGSSADTQYF. The variable domain in full, with the rest retrieved from reference TRBV18 and TRBJ2-3, is NAGVMQNPRHLVRRRGQEARLRCSPMKGHSHVYWYRQLPEEGLKFMVYLQKENIIDESGMPKERFSAEFPKEGPSILRIQQVVRGDSAAYFCASSPTETSGSSADTQYFGPGTRLTVL.

This sequence joins TRBV18 and TRBJ2-3; TRBD1 aligns across 7 bases. The germline CDR1 and CDR2 sequences are KGHSH and LQKENI. The CDR3 extends over 15 amino acids. J was trimmed by 5 bases and V by 0 bases; bases with no gene match: 5. CDR3 sequence reads: CASSPPTGLGDTQYF. In DNA, the CDR3 is TGTGCCAGCTCACCACCGACAGGGTTGGGAGATACGCAGTATTTT.

As concerns this clone: Residues arising from an ambiguous or unread base are written as X. This rearrangement joins TRBV29-1 to TRBJ2-7, with 8 bases identical to TRBD1. This CDR3 is built from 12 residues. V was clipped by 2 bases and J by 5 bases; unmatched bases: 2. Germline values: CDR1 SQVTM, CDR2 ANQGSEA. The CDR3 DNA is TGCAGCGTTGAACAGGGGGCCWACGAGCAGTACTTC. Translation gives CSVEQGAXEQYF.

The chain employs TRBV7-6 and TRBJ2-7; D perhaps matches TRBD1 (5 bases). The V and J ends lost 5 bases and 0 bases respectively, with 14 bases between them. The CDR3 runs to 15 residues. Germline assignment: CDR1 SGHVS and CDR2 FNYEAQ. CDR3 protein: CASSAPSQGSYEQYF. The CDR3 DNA is TGTGCCAGCAGCGCTCCATCTCAGGGCTCCTACGAGCAGTACTTC.

The V gene is TRBV30, the J gene TRBJ1-4, with a weak D call TRBD1 (5 bases). The V end lost 0 bases, the J end lost 6 bases, and 11 bases lay between the germline ends. This CDR3 contains 14 residues. CDR1 and CDR2 (germline): GTSNPN, SVGIG (reference sequence). The CDR3 DNA is TGTGCCTGGAGTGTAATAGGGGCGGATGAAAAACTGTTTTTT. Protein product: CAWSVIGADEKLFF.

Written as DNA, the CDR3 is TGTGCCAGTAGCGACAGGGGTCGCCCCGCGAACACCGGGGAGCTGTTTTTT. Translated, it gives CASSDRGRPANTGELFF. This chain uses TRBV19 with TRBJ2-2; TRBD1 matches at 8 bases. Trimming cost V 6 bases and J 0 bases; bases outside gene matches: 9. CDR1 is LNHDA, CDR2 SQIVND, per germline (reference sequence). CDR3 length equals 17 residues.

The chain has TRBV6-8 and TRBJ1-5; TRBD1 matches at 7 bases. CDR3 length: 16 residues. J was trimmed by 6 bases and V by 5 bases; bases with no gene match: 13. From germline, CDR1 is MNHGY and CDR2 SAAAGT. The CDR3, as DNA: TGTGCCAGCAGTCCCCGACAGGGAGCGGCGAGTCAGCCCCAGCATTTT. It translates to CASSPRQGAASQPQHF.

This rearrangement joins TRBV9 to TRBJ1-1; D remains unclear. CDR3 length: 14 residues. The V and J ends lost 3 bases and 2 bases respectively, with 11 bases between them. Per germline, CDR1 SGDLS and CDR2 YYNGEE. The CDR3 loop reads CASSARRTNTEAFF. The CDR3, as DNA: TGTGCCAGCAGCGCCCGACGGACTAACACTGAAGCTTTCTTT.